This record looks at one T cell receptor (beta chain) sequence and its context. What it binds is not known. CDR3 length: 13 residues. The germline CDR1 and CDR2 sequences are SGHRS and YFSETQ. Trimming stripped 1 base from V and 4 bases from J, with 8 bases between. The sample comes from a study of response to subunit inactivated influenza vaccine. Whole-study findings and limits: Every seasonal influenza vaccination brings in few new T cells, the authors suggested.

TCRdb re-called the RT-PCR reads with MiXCR, one entry per CDR3 protein. This sample has more than 450,000 distinct CDR3 sequences, with 12% found just once. The sequence derives from a man aged 50 to 60 who received an inactivated influenza vaccine. The rearrangement uses TRBV5-1 and TRBJ2-5; D may be TRBD2 (6 bases). Sequenced material: PBMCs from blood, taken on the day of vaccination. In nucleotides, the CDR3 is TGCGCCAGCAGCTTGTTGGAGGGAGAGACCCAGTACTTC. Protein: CASSLLEGETQYF.